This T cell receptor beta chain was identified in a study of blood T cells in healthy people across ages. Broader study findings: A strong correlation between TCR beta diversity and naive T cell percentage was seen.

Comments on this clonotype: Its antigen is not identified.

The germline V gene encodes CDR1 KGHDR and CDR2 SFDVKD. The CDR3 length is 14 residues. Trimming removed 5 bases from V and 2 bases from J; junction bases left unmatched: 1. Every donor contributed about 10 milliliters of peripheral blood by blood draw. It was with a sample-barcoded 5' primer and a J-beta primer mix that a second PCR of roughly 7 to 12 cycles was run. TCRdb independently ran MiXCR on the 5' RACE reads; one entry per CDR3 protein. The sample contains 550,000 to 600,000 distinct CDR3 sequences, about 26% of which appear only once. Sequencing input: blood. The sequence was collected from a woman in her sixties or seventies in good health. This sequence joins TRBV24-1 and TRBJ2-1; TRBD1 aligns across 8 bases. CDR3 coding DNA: TGTGCCACCAGTGGGACAGGGCCCTACAATGAGCAGTTCTTC. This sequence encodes CATSGTGPYNEQFF.